This T cell receptor beta chain was retrieved from a study of PD-1 blockade in mismatch repair-deficient tumors. At the level of the study: Patients had approximately 12 mismatch repair-deficient cancer types, all previously treated and progressing.

Whole-study results and caveats: Tumor-resident clones, often absent from pretreatment blood, expanded after pembrolizumab and then contracted.

The CDR3 contains 12 residues. The V end was cut by 5 bases, the J end by 2 bases, with 5 bases between. The germline V gene encodes CDR1 SGHTA and CDR2 FQGNSA. This clone was counted between two and nine times. Its antigen remains unidentified. Mismatch repair deficiency was confirmed in all patients, by PCR or immunohistochemistry. TCR sequencing covered a few patients who responded to pembrolizumab. The assay was immunoSEQ multiplex PCR, and TCRdb's table has in-frame clones only and misses some. The sample records 15,000 to 20,000 clones, 84% being singletons. The receptor's source is an adult with mismatch repair-deficient cancer. Source: PBMCs, taken before pembrolizumab treatment. The J gene is TRBJ2-3, the V gene TRBV7-2; no firm D call. CDR3 DNA sequence: TGTGCCAGCAGCCTTTACACAGATACGCAGTATTTT. Amino acids: CASSLYTDTQYF.